These T cell receptor beta chains were read from a single sample in a study of OX40 agonist ivuxolimab in advanced cancers. TCRdb's table, derived via immunoSEQ multiplex PCR, lists solely in-frame clones and lacks some. This sample carries fewer than 65,000 clones, 70% to 90% of them seen once, and the ten largest clones take 1.5% to 2%. The specimen comprised CD4+ or CD8+ T cells sorted from blood, sampled in a trial of the OX40 agonist ivuxolimab. These receptors were obtained from an adult with an advanced solid tumor such as melanoma, head and neck, liver or kidney cancer. The CDR3 runs from the conserved cysteine through the conserved F or W. A D gene is named only where the DNA matches it firmly. Size is stated for part of the rows, as once, few or many counts, or as a class when the clone is expanded.

cdr3_nt cdr3_aa clone_size v_call d_call j_call
TGTGCTACCATCGGGGACGGAACCTACGAGCAGTACTTC CATIGDGTYEQYF NA TRBV28 NA TRBJ2-7
TGTGCCAGCAGTTTAAGGCGGAGAGCCTACAATGAGCAGTTCTTC CASSLRRRAYNEQFF NA TRBV28 NA TRBJ2-1
TGTGCTAGTCAAGGGACTACTCACGAGCAGTACTTC CASQGTTHEQYF NA TRBV12-5 TRBD2 TRBJ2-7
TGTGCCAGCAGCTTAGGCTCGGCAGGCGAGCAGTACTTC CASSLGSAGEQYF NA TRBV11-2 NA TRBJ2-7
TGTGCCAGCAGGAAATACACTGAAGCTTTCTTT CASRKYTEAFF NA TRBV6-1 NA TRBJ1-1
TGTGCCGGGGAGGGGGACAGGGCGGAAACAAACTTC CAGEGDRAETNF NA TRBV30 TRBD1 TRBJ2-4
TGTGCCAGCAGCTTGGCAGAGGTGAACACTGAAGCTTTCTTT CASSLAEVNTEAFF NA TRBV5-6 NA TRBJ1-1
TGTGCCAGCAGCTTAGGCAGGGGCCAGGGCTATGGCTACACCTTC CASSLGRGQGYGYTF NA TRBV7-2 NA TRBJ1-2
TGTGCCTGGACCGAGGACAATAGCAATCAGCCCCAGCATTTT CAWTEDNSNQPQHF NA TRBV30 NA TRBJ1-5
TGTGCCAGCGGGGGGCTAGCGGGGACCTCTCCGTATTTT CASGGLAGTSPYF NA TRBV27 TRBD2 TRBJ2-3
TGTGCCAGCAGTTACTCGGACAGCCAAGAGACCCAGTACTTC CASSYSDSQETQYF NA TRBV6-5 NA TRBJ2-5
TGTGCCAGCAGTGAAGCGGGACGACGGTATATTATGAGGAAGATCACAGATACGCAGTATTTT CASSEAGRRYIMRKITDTQYF NA TRBV2 NA TRBJ2-3
TGTGCCAGCAGCGCTTCAGATACGCAGTATTTT CASSASDTQYF NA TRBV7-9 NA TRBJ2-3
TGTGCCAGCAGCTTAGATCCGAACTATGGCTACACCTTC CASSLDPNYGYTF NA TRBV7-9 NA TRBJ1-2
TGCGCCAGCAGCCCCGGGGGGGCCACCACCTACGAGCAGTACTTC CASSPGGATTYEQYF NA TRBV5-1 TRBD2 TRBJ2-7
TGTGCCAGCAGTGGCGGAGGATATATCACAGATACGCAGTATTTT CASSGGGYITDTQYF NA TRBV2 NA TRBJ2-3
TGTGCCAGCGCGTTGACTTCCGGCAATACGCAGTATTTT CASALTSGNTQYF NA TRBV6-4 NA TRBJ2-3
TGCAGCGTTGAAATCAGCGGGGGGCGGCAAGAGACCCAGTACTTC CSVEISGGRQETQYF once TRBV29-1 TRBD2 TRBJ2-5
TGTGCCAGCAGCCCACAGGGGGCGGCCTCCATCGAGCAGTACTTC CASSPQGAASIEQYF NA TRBV7-2 TRBD1 TRBJ2-7
TGTGCCAGCAGAGGAAACAAAATCTATGGCTACACCTTC CASRGNKIYGYTF NA TRBV7-9 NA TRBJ1-2
TGTGCCAGCAGCTTAGCAACGGAAACTGAAGCTTTCTTT CASSLATETEAFF NA TRBV7-8 NA TRBJ1-1
TGTGCCAGCGTAACTGAGAAAAGCGGGATGCGGGGTGAAAAACTGTTTTTT CASVTEKSGMRGEKLFF NA TRBV28 NA TRBJ1-4
TGCGCCAGCAGCCCCGACGGGGAAGTACTCAATGAGCAGTTCTTC CASSPDGEVLNEQFF NA TRBV5-1 NA TRBJ2-1
TGTGCCAGCAGGCAGGGGGCCCAAACTCAGCCCCAGCATTTT CASRQGAQTQPQHF NA TRBV27 TRBD1 TRBJ1-5
TGTGCCAGCAGCTTAGCGACAGGAGACAATCAGCCCCAGCATTTT CASSLATGDNQPQHF NA TRBV7-2 NA TRBJ1-5
TGTGCCAGCAGTTTACTGGGGAGGGTCGCCAACGAGCAGTACTTC CASSLLGRVANEQYF NA TRBV28 TRBD2 TRBJ2-7
TGTGCCAGTAGTATAGCTGCAGGGGGCACTGAAGCTTTCTTT CASSIAAGGTEAFF NA TRBV19 TRBD1 TRBJ1-1
TGTGCCATCAGTGGCGGGACAGCTTCCTACGAGCAGTACTTC CAISGGTASYEQYF NA TRBV10-3 NA TRBJ2-7
TGTGCCAGCAGTCTGGATAGCGGGGATTGGCTCGAGCAGTACTTC CASSLDSGDWLEQYF NA TRBV2 TRBD2 TRBJ2-7
TGTGCCATCAGTGAGCCCGGGACGAACACTGAAGCTTTCTTT CAISEPGTNTEAFF NA TRBV10-3 NA TRBJ1-1